Listed below are T cell receptor beta chains from one sample, sequenced in a study of beta chain features in type 1 diabetes. The protocol was immunoSEQ multiplex PCR, while the TCRdb copy is restricted to in-frame clones and leaves out a portion. The sample consists of hundreds of thousands of clones, around an eighth of them appearing once. The sequenced sample was naive CD4+ T cells from blood. Receptor source: a man aged 18 to 29 with type 1 diabetes. Each CDR3 is given with its conserved first and last residue. A D gene is named only where the DNA matches it firmly. Clone size is shown for a subset of rows, as once, few, many or a class of expanded clone.

TRBJ1-1 | - | few | TRBV9 | CASSPQDRINTEAFF
TRBJ1-1 | TRBD1 | - | TRBV7-2 | CASSPRDSPGTEAFF
TRBJ1-5 | - | few | TRBV15 | CATSSAGSNQPQHF
TRBJ2-5 | - | - | TRBV29-1 | CSVEGRLVKETQYF
TRBJ2-5 | - | - | TRBV2 | CASSPGAGEETQYF
TRBJ2-3 | - | few | TRBV6-5 | CASRGPVGRTDTQYF
TRBJ1-2 | TRBD1 | - | TRBV7-9 | CASSSDRVHGYTF
TRBJ1-6 | TRBD1 | few | TRBV7-8 | CASSPQTGRLAPLHF
TRBJ2-7 | - | few | TRBV7-8 | CASSLGAGQSYEQYF
TRBJ1-4 | - | - | TRBV30 | CAEHRVEKLFF
TRBJ2-3 | - | - | TRBV7-2 | CASRVPGPDTQYF
TRBJ1-1 | TRBD1 | - | TRBV5-4 | CASSPVPGGLGTEAFF
TRBJ1-5 | - | - | TRBV11-2 | CASSYWGADQPQHF
TRBJ1-5 | - | few | TRBV5-1 | CASSPGADGNQPQHF
TRBJ2-3 | - | - | TRBV19 | CASRDRGDTQYF
TRBJ1-1 | TRBD1 | few | TRBV5-1 | CASSVDRGRNTEAFF
TRBJ1-2 | - | - | TRBV4-1 | CASSQDRWGGANYGYTF
TRBJ2-5 | - | - | TRBV9 | CASSALEASWETQYF
TRBJ2-5 | TRBD1 | - | TRBV30 | CAWTTGQGEETQYF
TRBJ2-2 | - | - | TRBV2 | CASSEGGRNTGELFF
TRBJ1-4 | - | few | TRBV19 | CATARAPGLDEKLFF
TRBJ2-4 | - | few | TRBV5-1 | CASSPSIELAKNIQYF
TRBJ1-1 | - | - | TRBV10-3 | CAISEPFGENTEAFF
TRBJ1-3 | - | - | TRBV5-1 | CASSPGWGISGNTIYF
TRBJ2-5 | - | few | TRBV5-6 | CASSWTRTEETQYF
TRBJ2-1 | - | - | TRBV18 | CASSPRQYNEQFF
TRBJ1-2 | - | - | TRBV30 | CAWSVDPTEGYTF
TRBJ2-5 | TRBD1 | few | TRBV27 | CASSLSWGQGRETQYF
TRBJ1-3 | - | - | TRBV30 | CAWQPGLVSGNTIYF
TRBJ1-5 | TRBD1 | few | TRBV28 | CASSPPRGQGLDQPQHF
TRBJ1-4 | - | - | TRBV6-6 | CASSSRGNEKLFF
TRBJ2-4 | - | - | TRBV9 | CASSARSMGKGQSIQYF
TRBJ1-6 | - | - | TRBV20-1 | CSASQNSPLHF
TRBJ2-1 | - | - | TRBV6-6 | CASSYRAASSYNEQFF
TRBJ1-5 | TRBD1 | - | TRBV5-1 | CASSPTGQGTEPQHF
TRBJ1-1 | - | few | TRBV19 | CASSSGRVNTEAFF
- | - | - | TRBV13 | CASSLTGWTYEQYF
TRBJ1-1 | - | few | TRBV25-1 | CASSGGARDTEAFF
TRBJ1-6 | TRBD1 | - | TRBV5-4 | CASRRQGENSPLHF
TRBJ1-2 | - | few | TRBV4-1 | CASSQDSQGGYGYTF
TRBJ1-5 | TRBD1 | few | TRBV30 | CAWSETGVRPQHF
TRBJ1-2 | - | few | TRBV28 | CASSLLPTDSGGYTF
TRBJ2-5 | - | few | TRBV28 | CASSLSVQETQYF
TRBJ2-1 | TRBD2 | - | TRBV5-1 | CASSSNAGLAGNEQFF
TRBJ2-5 | - | - | TRBV18 | CASSPRRQETQYF
TRBJ1-1 | TRBD1 | - | TRBV7-9 | CASSFGTDTEAFF